Following are 26 T cell receptor beta chains from one sample sequenced in a study of blood T cell repertoires in COVID-19. Assay: immunoSEQ multiplex PCR; the TCRdb copy retains only in-frame clones and omits some. This table holds 140,000 to 150,000 clones, 80% to 90% found once. Sequenced: PBMCs or T cells enriched from blood (not recorded which). These TCRs come from a man aged 50-60 years who had recovered from COVID-19.

This chain links TRBV18 with TRBJ2-6, with 11 bases that match TRBD1. In germline, CDR1 is KGHSH, CDR2 LQKENI. The ends lost 4 bases at V and 0 bases at J; junction bases unmatched: 2. The CDR3 spans 17 residues. The CDR3 loop is CASSRGTGGSGANVLTF. The DNA for the CDR3 is TGTGCCAGCTCACGAGGGACAGGGGGCTCTGGGGCCAACGTCCTGACTTTC.

The V gene is TRBV28, the J gene TRBJ1-1; possible D gene TRBD1, 5 bases. This CDR3 has 15 residues. The V gene lost 3 bases and the J gene lost 1 base, with 12 bases spanning the gap. Germline loops: CDR1 MDHEN, CDR2 SYDVKM. The CDR3 sequence: CASSFRGDGNTEAFF. CDR3 nucleotides: TGTGCCAGCAGTTTCCGGGGGGATGGGAACACTGAAGCTTTCTTT.

The J gene is TRBJ2-5, the V gene TRBV30, with 11 nucleotides matching TRBD2. With 2 bases clipped from V and 5 bases from J, the junction kept 13 bases outside the gene matches. The CDR3 runs to 17 residues. Per the germline V gene, CDR1 is GTSNPN and CDR2 is SVGIG (reference sequence). CDR3 in DNA: TGTGCCTGGAGTCCAACCTTAGCGGGAGGGCCCTCTGAGACCCAGTACTTC. Protein: CAWSPTLAGGPSETQYF.

The V call is TRBV6-5, the J call TRBJ1-3; 8 bases are shared with TRBD1. The CDR3 runs to 14 residues. With 6 bases clipped from V and 4 bases from J, the junction kept 5 bases outside the gene matches. Germline-derived CDR1 and CDR2 are MNHEY and SVGAGI. Written as DNA, the CDR3 is TGTGCCAGCAGCTCAGGACAGGGAGGAAACACCATATATTTT. It specifies CASSSGQGGNTIYF.

The chain recombines TRBV28 with TRBJ2-5, with D possibly being TRBD1 (6 bases). V was cut by 6 bases and J by 5 bases, with 10 bases left in between. Germline V CDR1 and CDR2: MDHEN, SYDVKM. CDR3 length: 12 residues. For the CDR3, the DNA is TGTGCCAGCAGATCAGGGGCGGAGACCCAGTACTTC. Its translation: CASRSGAETQYF.

Comment on this clone: This sample also contains other DNA sequences that code for the same CDR3. The chain couples TRBV18 to TRBJ1-5; 7 bases are a match to TRBD1. With V trimmed by 6 bases and J by 0 bases, 5 bases remained unmatched. The CDR3 covers 15 residues. Germline assignment: CDR1 KGHSH and CDR2 LQKENI. In DNA, the CDR3 is TGTGCCAGCTCGCCGGGGACAGCTAGCAATCAGCCCCAGCATTTT. Protein: CASSPGTASNQPQHF.

The chain combines TRBV18 with TRBJ1-6; 9 positions agree with TRBD1. The germline V gene has CDR1 KGHSH and CDR2 LQKENI. V lost 3 bases to trimming and J lost 8 bases; unmatched junction nucleotides: 5. CDR3 size: 15 residues. The CDR3 sequence: CASSPTGGRDSPLHF. Written as DNA, the CDR3 is TGTGCCAGCTCACCGACAGGGGGACGTGATTCACCCCTCCACTTT.

This chain connects TRBV18 to TRBJ1-2; the match to TRBD1 covers 12 bases. This CDR3 spans 16 amino acids. Germline V gene lookup returns CDR1 KGHSH and CDR2 LQKENI. Losses at the gene ends were 3 bases for V and 5 bases for J; bases not matched to a gene: 7. CDR3 in DNA: TGTGCCAGCTCACCCACCCGGGACAGGGGGCGATATGGCTACACCTTC. It specifies CASSPTRDRGRYGYTF. Full variable domain (rest looked up from reference TRBV18 and TRBJ1-2): NAGVMQNPRHLVRRRGQEARLRCSPMKGHSHVYWYRQLPEEGLKFMVYLQKENIIDESGMPKERFSAEFPKEGPSILRIQQVVRGDSAAYFCASSPTRDRGRYGYTFGSGTRLTVV.

This sequence joins TRBV19 and TRBJ2-5; possible D gene TRBD1, 5 bases. Germline-derived CDR1 and CDR2 are LNHDA and SQIVND (reference sequence). Between the trimmed V and J ends, which lost 5 bases and 5 bases, there was a span of 21 bases. There are 16 residues in the CDR3. The chain's CDR3 is CASSPARYRLGETQYF. The CDR3 DNA is TGTGCCAGTAGTCCCGCCCGTTACAGGTTAGGGGAGACCCAGTACTTC.

The chain uses TRBV15 and TRBJ2-7; possibly TRBD2 for D (5 bases). CDR3 length equals 13 residues. Germline values: CDR1 LNHNV, CDR2 YYDKDF (reference sequence). V lost 5 bases, J lost 7 bases, and 15 bases lay in between. The CDR3 bases are TGTGCCACCAGCCCTTCCCGGGGAAGTGAGCAGTACTTC. It codes for CATSPSRGSEQYF.

This clone was picked up a small number of times. V and J are TRBV5-1 and TRBJ2-2; D gene unclear. The V and J ends lost 1 base and 1 base respectively, with 11 bases between them. Germline values: CDR1 SGHRS, CDR2 YFSETQ. This CDR3 is 16 amino acids long. Written as DNA, the CDR3 is TGCGCCAGCAGCTTGATGGGTGGGCTGAACACCGGGGAGCTGTTTTTT. Residues: CASSLMGGLNTGELFF.

V and J are TRBV7-8 and TRBJ1-1; TRBD1 matches at 9 bases. Unmatched junction bases numbered 7, after V lost 1 base and J lost 1 base. CDR3 length: 17 amino acids. Germline V gives CDR1 SGHVS, CDR2 FQNEAQ. As DNA, the CDR3 is TGTGCCAGCAGCTTAGGATACAGGGGGCTGGAGAACACTGAAGCTTTCTTT. Its translation: CASSLGYRGLENTEAFF.

V usage is TRBV7-9 and J usage is TRBJ1-1; D might be TRBD1 (5 bases). The germline gives CDR1 SEHNR, CDR2 FQNEAQ (reference sequence). The V end lost 3 bases, the J end lost 2 bases, and 7 bases lay between the germline ends. The CDR3 has 13 amino acids. The CDR3 reads CASSFQGNTEAFF. CDR3 coding DNA: TGTGCCAGCAGCTTTCAGGGAAACACTGAAGCTTTCTTT.

The chain carries TRBV28 and TRBJ1-5; D is perhaps TRBD1 (6 bases). Germline CDR1 is MDHEN and CDR2 is SYDVKM. The CDR3 is 17 amino acids. V was shortened by 8 bases and J by 0 bases, with 20 bases between the two germline ends. The CDR3: CASRFKVGGYSNQPQHF. CDR3 sequence (DNA): TGTGCCAGCCGGTTTAAGGTAGGGGGATATAGCAATCAGCCCCAGCATTTT.

V is TRBV9 and J is TRBJ2-7, with no clear D. Germline CDR1 and CDR2: SGDLS and YYNGEE. Trimming took 2 bases from V and 0 from J, leaving 9 bases between them. This CDR3 spans 14 amino acids. The CDR3 DNA sequence: TGTGCCAGCAGCGTCGGTGCGAACTCCTACGAGCAGTACTTC. Residues: CASSVGANSYEQYF.

To note about this clone: One end of the junction fails to match germline, which may point to a read error. The chain carries TRBV3-1 (or the pseudogene TRBV3-2) and TRBJ1-5; tentatively, D is TRBD1 (5 bases). Germline V gene data show CDR1 as LGHDT and CDR2 as YNNKEL (reference sequence). CDR3 length equals 13 residues. CDR3 region: CASSQEEGSDLDF. Written as DNA, the CDR3 is TGTGCCAGCAGCCAAGAGGAGGGGTCGGATTTGGATTTT.

The gene calls are TRBV18 and TRBJ2-1; 12 bases are shared with TRBD1. The CDR3 spans 15 residues. Germline V gives CDR1 KGHSH, CDR2 LQKENI. Losses at the gene ends were 5 bases for V and 7 bases for J; bases not matched to a gene: 6. The CDR3 DNA is TGTGCCAGCTCATCCCCGGGACAGGGGGCGAATGAGCAGTTCTTC. The encoded protein is CASSSPGQGANEQFF.

The chain recombines TRBV6-5 with TRBJ2-7; D perhaps matches TRBD1 (6 bases). Trimming took 0 bases from V and 7 from J, leaving 10 bases between them. Germline V gene data show CDR1 as MNHEY and CDR2 as SVGAGI. The CDR3 loop spans 13 amino acids. The CDR3 bases are TGTGCCAGCAGTTACTCAGGGGGTGGAGAGCAGTACGTC. Protein product: CASSYSGGGEQYV.

The chain joins TRBV20-1 to TRBJ1-4, with D possibly matching TRBD1 (6 bases). Deletions cut 3 bases from V and 4 bases from J, with 9 bases between. There are 13 residues in the CDR3. The germline V gene encodes CDR1 DFQATT and CDR2 SNEGSKA (reference sequence). CDR3 nucleotide sequence: TGCAGTGCTAGTCCGGACAGTAATGAAAAACTGTTTTTT. This encodes CSASPDSNEKLFF.

The chain is built from TRBV28 and TRBJ2-3, with a tentative D call TRBD2 (5 bases). V was cut by 4 bases and J by 3 bases, with 8 bases left in between. CDR1 and CDR2 from the germline V gene are MDHEN and SYDVKM. This CDR3 comprises 13 residues. The DNA of the CDR3 is TGTGCCAGCAGTTGGGAGACTACAGATACGCAGTATTTT. It encodes CASSWETTDTQYF. The full variable domain, its missing parts supplied by reference TRBV28 and TRBJ2-3, is DVKVTQSSRYLVKRTGEKVFLECVQDMDHENMFWYRQDPGLGLRLIYFSYDVKMKEKGDIPEGYSVSREKKERFSLILESASTNQTSMYLCASSWETTDTQYFGPGTRLTVL.

The J gene is TRBJ2-1, the V gene TRBV3-1 (or the pseudogene TRBV3-2); TRBD2 agrees at 7 bases. Germline V lookup: CDR1 LGHDT, CDR2 YNNKEL (reference sequence). V shed 4 bases, J shed 8 bases, and the junction held 17 bases outside the gene matches. The CDR3 has 17 amino acids. The CDR3, as DNA: TGTGCCAGCAGCCCCGGAAATGGGGGAGGGCCTAAGGATGAGCAGTTCTTC. Amino acid sequence: CASSPGNGGGPKDEQFF.

This clone appeared a few times. The V and J genes are TRBV5-1 and TRBJ1-2; possible D gene TRBD1, 6 bases. V was pared by 0 bases and J by 5 bases, with 8 bases between. CDR1 and CDR2 (germline): SGHRS, YFSETQ. The CDR3 has 13 amino acids. The CDR3 sequence: CASSLAGEYGYTF. The CDR3 nucleotides are TGCGCCAGCAGCTTGGCAGGGGAGTATGGCTACACCTTC.

This chain links TRBV6-5 with TRBJ1-6; TRBD1 matches 9 bases. This CDR3 has 12 amino acids. V dropped 8 bases and J dropped 7; count of bases not matched to a gene: 0. CDR1 is MNHEY, CDR2 SVGAGI, per germline. The CDR3 loop is CASGTGNSPLHF. In nucleotides, the CDR3 is TGTGCCAGCGGGACAGGGAATTCACCCCTCCACTTT.

The chain recombines TRBV30 with TRBJ2-5; TRBD2 matches 14 bases. This CDR3 contains 19 residues. Trimming removed 0 bases from V and 6 bases from J; junction bases left unmatched: 15. CDR1 and CDR2 from the germline V gene are GTSNPN and SVGIG (reference sequence). The CDR3 region has the DNA TGTGCCTGGAGTGTACAACCGGGACTAGCGGGAGTTGGTGGTAAGACCCAGTACTTC. Amino acid sequence: CAWSVQPGLAGVGGKTQYF.

This chain connects TRBV3-1 (or the pseudogene TRBV3-2) to TRBJ2-7, with a weak D call TRBD2 (5 bases). Trimming stripped 2 bases from V and 4 bases from J, with 9 bases between. There are 13 residues in the CDR3. Germline V gene lookup returns CDR1 LGHDT and CDR2 YNNKEL (reference sequence). The CDR3 DNA reads TGTGCCAGCAGCCAACGGACTGGATACGAGCAGTACTTC. It yields the protein CASSQRTGYEQYF.

This clone occurred a few times. The chain is built from TRBV5-6 and TRBJ2-3; 11 bases are shared with TRBD2. Germline trimming cut 2 bases from V and 4 bases from J; bases unmatched to any gene: 6. Germline V gene sequence: CDR1 SGHDT, CDR2 YYEEEE. The CDR3 totals 16 residues. The CDR3 sequence: CASSFPSGRIADTQYF. The DNA of the CDR3 is TGTGCCAGCAGCTTCCCTAGCGGGAGGATTGCAGATACGCAGTATTTT. The entire variable domain, with the rest obtained from reference TRBV5-6 and TRBJ2-3, is as follows: DAGVTQSPTHLIKTRGQQVTLRCSPKSGHDTVSWYQQALGQGPQFIFQYYEEEERQRGNFPDRFSGHQFPNYSSELNVNALLLGDSALYLCASSFPSGRIADTQYFGPGTRLTVL.